The 19 T cell receptor beta chains presented below share a single source sample, sequenced in a study of shared clonotypes between healthy human individuals. The protocol was immunoSEQ multiplex PCR, while the TCRdb copy is restricted to in-frame clones and leaves out a portion. There are hundreds of thousands of clones in the sample; over 65% occur only once, and less than 2% lies in the top ten. The sequenced sample was memory CD4+ T cells sorted from blood. Subset meaning: CD45RA-negative fraction. The receptors originated from a young woman in good health.

This clone showed up just once. J is TRBJ2-3 and V is TRBV5-4, with D possibly being TRBD2 (6 bases). Looked up from germline, CDR1 is SGHNT and CDR2 is YYREEE (reference sequence). The CDR3 consists of 16 residues. Trimming stripped 0 bases from V and 0 bases from J, with 11 bases between. The CDR3 bases are TGTGCCAGCAGCTTGGCGGGGGTTGCTAGCACAGATACGCAGTATTTT. This encodes CASSLAGVASTDTQYF.

Only one count was recorded for this clone. This sequence is one base from a far larger clone and is likely a read error. Other nucleotide sequences in the sample specify the same CDR3. The J gene is TRBJ2-4, the V gene TRBV7-3, with TRBD2 identical over 11 bases. Per the germline V gene, CDR1 is SGHTA and CDR2 is FQGTGA. The CDR3 consists of 17 residues. The CDR3 loop is CASSVTSGILAKNIQYF. DNA of the CDR3: TGCGCCAGCAGCGTGACTAGCGGGATCCTAGCCAAAAACATTCAGTACTTC.

On this clone itself: At the DNA level, this CDR3 is encoded by other sequences in the same sample as well. The chain employs TRBV27 and TRBJ2-2; D call uncertain. Trimming removed 7 bases at V and 3 bases at J, with 9 bases between. Looked up from germline, CDR1 is MNHEY and CDR2 is SMNVEV (reference sequence). This CDR3 has 13 amino acids. The chain's CDR3 is CASMTGDTGELFF. CDR3 DNA: TGTGCCAGCATGACTGGCGACACCGGGGAGCTGTTTTTT.

This chain uses TRBV30 with TRBJ2-5; a weak D match, TRBD2 (6 bases). TRBJ2-7 explains the end of the DNA better; the J call may be wrong. The V gene's germline CDR1 is GTSNPN and CDR2 SVGIG (reference sequence). This CDR3 is 15 amino acids long. CDR3 region: CAWSLRTTTSHEQYF. Here the CDR3 DNA reads TGTGCCTGGAGTTTGCGGACTACGACATCCCACGAGCAGTACTTC.

This chain joins TRBV5-4 and TRBJ2-2, with D uncertain. From germline, CDR1 is SGHNT and CDR2 YYREEE (reference sequence). V was clipped by 1 base and J by 7 bases, with 5 bases between them. This CDR3 has 12 residues. In DNA, the CDR3 is TGTGCCAGCAGCTTGTGGCTCGGGGAGCTGTTTTTT. This gives the protein CASSLWLGELFF.

V is TRBV28 and J is TRBJ2-7; possible D gene TRBD1, 5 bases. The length of the CDR3 is 12 residues. Germline V gene sequence: CDR1 MDHEN, CDR2 SYDVKM. Trimming stripped 8 bases from V and 4 bases from J, with 12 bases between. The CDR3 sequence: CASSGAGYEQYF. The CDR3 region has the DNA TGTGCCAGCTCTGGGGCAGGTTACGAGCAGTACTTC.

On this clone itself: This same CDR3 is encoded by further DNA sequences in the sample. This chain uses TRBV18 with TRBJ2-5; D is ambiguous. The V and J ends lost 5 bases and 0 bases respectively, with 4 bases between them. This CDR3 has 12 amino acids. Germline V lookup: CDR1 KGHSH, CDR2 LQKENI. Written as DNA, the CDR3 is TGTGCCAGCTCATCGAACCAAGAGACCCAGTACTTC. Translation: CASSSNQETQYF. Supplemented by reference TRBV18 and TRBJ2-5, the full variable domain reads NAGVMQNPRHLVRRRGQEARLRCSPMKGHSHVYWYRQLPEEGLKFMVYLQKENIIDESGMPKERFSAEFPKEGPSILRIQQVVRGDSAAYFCASSSNQETQYFGPGTRLLVL.

This chain uses TRBV18 with TRBJ2-2; the match to TRBD2 covers 9 bases. The trim removed 3 bases at V and 1 base at J, leaving 3 bases unmatched. CDR1 KGHSH and CDR2 LQKENI come from the germline V gene. The CDR3 length is 16 residues. CDR3 nucleotides: TGTGCCAGCTCACCCACTAGCGGGCGGAACACCGGGGAGCTGTTTTTT. Translating gives CASSPTSGRNTGELFF. The full variable domain, in which reference TRBV18 and TRBJ2-2 provide the parts outside the CDR3, is NAGVMQNPRHLVRRRGQEARLRCSPMKGHSHVYWYRQLPEEGLKFMVYLQKENIIDESGMPKERFSAEFPKEGPSILRIQQVVRGDSAAYFCASSPTSGRNTGELFFGEGSRLTVL.

The V gene is TRBV7-3, the J gene TRBJ1-1; D remains unclear. Looked up from germline, CDR1 is SGHTA and CDR2 is FQGTGA. V was shortened by 3 bases and J by 2 bases, with 7 bases between the two germline ends. This CDR3 is 13 amino acids long. This chain's CDR3 is CASSFHSNTEAFF. CDR3 bases: TGTGCCAGCAGCTTCCATAGTAACACTGAAGCTTTCTTT.

The chain couples TRBV11-2 to TRBJ2-1; D is perhaps TRBD2 (7 bases). The CDR3 covers 17 residues. V lost 5 bases to trimming and J lost 1 base, with 18 bases between them. Germline V gene data show CDR1 as SGHAT and CDR2 as FQNNGV. This CDR3 reads CASSPHGGANSYNEQFF. In DNA form, the CDR3 reads TGTGCCAGCAGCCCACATGGGGGGGCGAATTCCTACAATGAGCAGTTCTTC. The entire variable domain, with the rest obtained from reference TRBV11-2 and TRBJ2-1, is as follows: EAGVAQSPRYKIIEKRQSVAFWCNPISGHATLYWYQQILGQGPKLLIQFQNNGVVDDSQLPKDRFSAERLKGVDSTLKIQPAKLEDSAVYLCASSPHGGANSYNEQFFGPGTRLTVL.

As concerns this clone: Given a far larger clone just one base away, this is likely a sequencing read error. The gene calls are TRBV7-2 and TRBJ2-2, with a weak D call TRBD1 (5 bases). CDR3 length: 14 amino acids. The V end was cut by 2 bases, the J end by 1 base, with 5 bases between. The germline CDR1 and CDR2 sequences are SGHTA and FQGNSA. The CDR3 bases are TGTGCCAGCAGCTTAAGGGGGAACACCGGGGAGCTGTTTTTT. Translating it yields CASSLRGNTGELFF.

A few counts support this clone. The genes are TRBV7-2 and TRBJ2-3, with 7 bases aligning to TRBD2. This CDR3 region has 15 residues. Germline V lookup: CDR1 SGHTA, CDR2 FQGNSA. V was clipped by 5 bases and J by 0 bases; unmatched bases: 5. As DNA, the CDR3 is TGTGCCAGCAGCCCGGGACTAACTAGCACAGATACGCAGTATTTT. It yields the protein CASSPGLTSTDTQYF.

This clone was observed once. The chain links TRBV11-1 to TRBJ2-5; perhaps TRBD1 as D (6 bases). The CDR3 totals 17 residues. Trimming shortened V by 0 bases and J by 2 bases, and 16 bases separated the two germline ends. Germline-derived CDR1 and CDR2 are SGHAT and FQDESV (reference sequence). CDR3 amino acids: CASSLARGRGLQETQYF. DNA of the CDR3: TGTGCCAGCAGCTTAGCGAGGGGCAGGGGTCTGCAAGAGACCCAGTACTTC.

The chain uses TRBV7-9 and TRBJ1-4; a possible D gene is TRBD1 (6 bases). CDR1 is SEHNR and CDR2 is FQNEAQ in the germline V gene (reference sequence). Trimming took 5 bases from V and 2 from J, leaving 15 bases between them. CDR3 length equals 16 residues. The CDR3 DNA sequence: TGTGCCAGCAGCCCAAGTCTGGGGGCCACTAATGAAAAACTGTTTTTT. It yields the protein CASSPSLGATNEKLFF.

This chain links TRBV7-2 with TRBJ2-3; D is unresolved. The CDR3 length is 13 residues. With 5 bases removed from V and 1 base from J, the gap between germline ends came to 7 bases. The germline gives CDR1 SGHTA, CDR2 FQGNSA. CDR3 nucleotides: TGTGCCAGCAGCCAGACCGGCACAGATACGCAGTATTTT. This gives the protein CASSQTGTDTQYF.

The chain has TRBV29-1 and TRBJ1-5; no firm D call. CDR1 and CDR2 from the germline V gene are SQVTM and ANQGSEA. The CDR3 is 12 residues long. V was trimmed by 4 bases and J by 4 bases, leaving 8 bases between them. The CDR3, as DNA: TGCAGCGTTGGGCCTAGAAATCAGCCCCAGCATTTT. Translation: CSVGPRNQPQHF.

The chain couples TRBV7-3 to TRBJ2-3, with D possibly TRBD2 on 6 matching bases. The CDR3 loop spans 15 amino acids. V lost 6 bases and J 3 bases, leaving 16 bases between the germline ends. CDR1 and CDR2 from the germline V gene are SGHTA and FQGTGA. The CDR3 coding sequence is TGTGCCAGCAGTTTCCAGTCGGGGAGGACAGATACGCAGTATTTT. It codes for CASSFQSGRTDTQYF. The entire variable domain, with the rest obtained from reference TRBV7-3 and TRBJ2-3, is as follows: GAGVSQTPSNKVTEKGKYVELRCDPISGHTALYWYRQSLGQGPEFLIYFQGTGAADDSGLPNDRFFAVRPEGSVSTLKIQRTERGDSAVYLCASSFQSGRTDTQYFGPGTRLTVL.

This chain uses TRBV7-6 with TRBJ2-3, with 14 bases fitting TRBD2. J lost 3 bases, V lost 4 bases, and 9 bases had no gene match. Per the germline V gene, CDR1 is SGHVS and CDR2 is FNYEAQ. The CDR3 sequence is 18 residues long. The chain's CDR3 is CASSSYGGLAGATDTQYF. CDR3 bases: TGTGCCAGCAGCTCATATGGGGGACTAGCGGGAGCGACAGATACGCAGTATTTT.

As to this clone: The sample has other DNA sequences that encode this CDR3 too. V gene TRBV27 combines with J gene TRBJ2-2; 8 bases line up with TRBD2. Germline V CDR1 and CDR2: MNHEY, SMNVEV (reference sequence). This CDR3 has 15 amino acids. Trimming at V came to 5 bases and at J to 5 bases, leaving 7 bases not matched to a gene. CDR3 amino acids: CASSPAGGRTGELFF. The CDR3 nucleotides are TGTGCCAGCAGTCCGGCGGGGGGTCGGACCGGGGAGCTGTTTTTT.